This is a list of T cell receptor beta chains from one sample in a study of blood T cell repertoires in COVID-19. This table comes from immunoSEQ multiplex PCR, and its TCRdb copy is limited to in-frame clones, with some not included. The repertoire consists of about 110,000 clones, with around four fifths occurring once and the leading ten covering roughly 18%. Sequenced material: peripheral blood. All receptors derive from a woman aged 60-75 years with acute or convalescent COVID-19. CDR3s include the opening cysteine and the closing phenylalanine or tryptophan. Fields, in order: clone size, CDR3 length, D gene, V gene, J gene, CDR3 DNA, CDR3 protein. The D gene is left open where the match is weak. Clone size is shown for a subset of rows, as once, few, many or a class of expanded clone.

>NA|14|NA|TRBV7-2|TRBJ2-2
TGTGCCAGCAGCCTAATCTGGCGGACCGGGGAGCTGTTTTTT
CASSLIWRTGELFF
>NA|13|NA|TRBV7-2|TRBJ1-2
TGTGCCAGCAGCTTGGCGGGGGCCTATGGCTACACCTTC
CASSLAGAYGYTF
>NA|15|TRBD1|TRBV6-5|TRBJ1-2
TGTGCCGCCCGTCCCTCCGGGACAGGCCAATATGGCTACACCTTC
CAARPSGTGQYGYTF
>NA|13|TRBD1|TRBV6-5|TRBJ1-1
TGTGCCAGCTCCGGGACAGAACGGACTGAAGCTTTCTTT
CASSGTERTEAFF
>NA|15|TRBD1|TRBV18|TRBJ1-5
TGTGCCAGCTCACGACAGGGTAGTGACAATCAGCCCCAGCATTTT
CASSRQGSDNQPQHF
>few|18|NA|TRBV6-6|TRBJ1-5
TGTGCCAGCAGTCCCGACCCGGGGGGGCGGCATAGCAATCAGCCCCAGCATTTT
CASSPDPGGRHSNQPQHF
>NA|15|TRBD1|TRBV7-3|TRBJ1-4
TGTGCCAGCAGCTTCGGGGACAGGGTGAGTGAAAAACTGTTTTTT
CASSFGDRVSEKLFF
>NA|15|NA|TRBV2|TRBJ1-2
TGTGCCAGCAGTCCACCATTACTCCCGACATCCGGCTACACCTTC
CASSPPLLPTSGYTF
>NA|15|NA|TRBV5-1|TRBJ2-7
TGCGCCAGCAGCTTGGGGGGACTGGGATCCTACGAGCAGTACTTC
CASSLGGLGSYEQYF
>NA|12|NA|TRBV19|TRBJ1-2
TGTGCCAGTCGGGACACTAACTATGGCTACACCTTC
CASRDTNYGYTF
>NA|15|NA|TRBV19|TRBJ1-6
TGTGCCAGTAGCCATAACGGTGACTATAATTCACCCCTCCACTTT
CASSHNGDYNSPLHF
>NA|17|TRBD1|TRBV30|TRBJ1-5
TGTGCCTGGAGTAACCTGCGTGGGACAGGCGGCAATCAGCCCCAGCATTTT
CAWSNLRGTGGNQPQHF
>NA|15|NA|TRBV27|TRBJ2-1
TGTGCCAGCTATCCACGGTGGAGCTCCTACAATGAGCAGTTCTTC
CASYPRWSSYNEQFF
>NA|15|TRBD1|TRBV19|TRBJ1-1
TGTGCCAGTAGTCCCGGACAGGGGGTGAACACTGAAGCTTTCTTT
CASSPGQGVNTEAFF
>once|10|NA|TRBV20-1|TRBJ2-7
TGCAGTGCAGCCCCTTACGAGCAGTACTTC
CSAAPYEQYF
>NA|15|NA|TRBV27|TRBJ1-4
TGTGCCAGCAGCCGGACAAGGGGCCCTAATGAAAAACTGTTTTTT
CASSRTRGPNEKLFF
>NA|18|TRBD1|TRBV7-2|TRBJ2-3
TGTGCCAGCAGCGCGTCTTACCCGGGACGCCCAGGGGGAGATACGCAGTATTTT
CASSASYPGRPGGDTQYF
>NA|15|NA|TRBV28|TRBJ1-2
TGTGCCAGTACTCGTGGGGGGGGAGCTAACTATGGCTACACCTTC
CASTRGGGANYGYTF
>NA|15|TRBD1|TRBV11-2|TRBJ2-1
TGTGCCAGCAGCCCTACAGGGGGATTCTACAATGAGCAGTTCTTC
CASSPTGGFYNEQFF
>NA|16|NA|TRBV5-1|TRBJ2-1
TGCGCCAGCAGCTTACTCGTTGGCCAAGCGTACAATGAGCAGTTCTTC
CASSLLVGQAYNEQFF
>NA|17|TRBD1|TRBV15|TRBJ1-5
TGTGCCACCAGCAGAGATCGGGACAGGGCTAGCAATCAGCCCCAGCATTTT
CATSRDRDRASNQPQHF
>few|14|TRBD1|TRBV11-2|TRBJ1-6
TGTGCCAGCAGCTTGGGACAGGGGTATTCACCCCTCCACTTT
CASSLGQGYSPLHF
>NA|17|TRBD1|TRBV7-8|TRBJ1-1
TGTGCCAGCAGCTTATCGGGACAGGGGTGGATGAACACTGAAGCTTTCTTT
CASSLSGQGWMNTEAFF
>NA|14|NA|TRBV5-4|TRBJ2-2
TGTGCCAGCAGTTCACGGGCGGGGTCCGGGGAGCTGTTTTTT
CASSSRAGSGELFF
>NA|15|NA|TRBV7-9|TRBJ1-2
TGTGCCAGCAGCCCCGCGGGCCATGGTGGCTATGGCTACACCTTC
CASSPAGHGGYGYTF
>NA|13|TRBD2|TRBV28|TRBJ2-3
TGTGCCAGCAATCTAGCGGGGGCGGATACGCAGTATTTT
CASNLAGADTQYF